This TCR beta chain derives from a study of Ad26.COV2.S vaccination and SARS-CoV-2 variants. This clone was seen once. Germline CDR1 is MNHEY and CDR2 is SVGAGI. Unmatched junction bases numbered 5, after V lost 2 bases and J lost 7 bases. The CDR3 has 15 residues. Treatment in this sample: around 19 received Ad26.COV2.S at low or high dose, single or two shots; about 5 received placebo; per-sample allocation not given. At day 63 after the first vaccine or placebo injection, samples were drawn. This table comes from immunoSEQ multiplex PCR, and its TCRdb copy is limited to in-frame clones, with some not included. In the table there are about 390,000 clones, around 92% of which are singletons.

The receptor comes from a person aged 18-65 years who received the Ad26.COV2.S COVID-19 vaccine or a placebo. The chain employs TRBV6-5 and TRBJ1-5, with TRBD1 matching over 10 bases. The sample here was peripheral blood, taken in a trial of Ad26.COV2.S vaccine versus placebo. The CDR3 region has the DNA TGTGCCAGCAGTTACGACAGGGGGCTGGGACAGCCCCAGCATTTT. This sequence encodes CASSYDRGLGQPQHF.